The text below deals with one TCR beta chain. This CDR3 region has 15 residues. V lost 4 bases to trimming and J lost 3 bases; unmatched junction nucleotides: 6. The germline V gene encodes CDR1 SGHRS and CDR2 YFSETQ. Sequencing used immunoSEQ v3. Survey-level samples got around 2.1 million read pairs; deep-level samples got about 5-6 million. Data came from immunoSEQ multiplex PCR; TCRdb stores just in-frame clones and leaves some out. The table lists 45,000 to 60,000 clones, roughly 85% of them singletons, with about 5% in the top ten. This entry belongs to a study of TIL therapy for anti-PD-1-resistant metastatic lung cancer. Across the study: Patients then received nivolumab; progressors got lymphodepletion, TIL and IL-2. Tumors had a median PD-L1 proportion score of more than 5%. Most patients had lung adenocarcinoma.

Time point noted: pre-treatment sample, taken before nivolumab and TIL therapy. This receptor was obtained from a woman aged 25-80 years with non-small cell lung cancer. The sample was blood, taken at baseline. The chain has TRBV5-1 and TRBJ1-4; 7 bases match TRBD1. In DNA, the CDR3 is TGCGCCAGCAGCGGAGGACAGGAGCCTAATGAAAAACTGTTTTTT. Translation: CASSGGQEPNEKLFF.